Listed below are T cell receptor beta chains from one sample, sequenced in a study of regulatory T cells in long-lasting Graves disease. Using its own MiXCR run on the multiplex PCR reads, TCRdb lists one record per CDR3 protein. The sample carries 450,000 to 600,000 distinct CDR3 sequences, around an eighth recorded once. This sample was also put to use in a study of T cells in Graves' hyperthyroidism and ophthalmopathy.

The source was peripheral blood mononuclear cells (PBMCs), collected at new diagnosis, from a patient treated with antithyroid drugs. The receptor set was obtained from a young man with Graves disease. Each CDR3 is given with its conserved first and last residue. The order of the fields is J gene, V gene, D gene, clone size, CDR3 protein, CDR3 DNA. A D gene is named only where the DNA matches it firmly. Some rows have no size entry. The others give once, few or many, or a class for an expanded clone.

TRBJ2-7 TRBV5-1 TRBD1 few CASSLPGQGRYEQYF TGCGCCAGCAGTTTACCGGGACAGGGGCGTTACGAGCAGTACTTC
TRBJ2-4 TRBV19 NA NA CASTAGVGKNIQYF TGTGCCAGTACAGCCGGGGTCGGCAAAAACATTCAGTACTTC
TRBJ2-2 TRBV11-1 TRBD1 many CASSLAGTANTGELFF TGTGCCAGCAGCTTAGCTGGGACAGCGAACACCGGGGAGCTGTTTTTT
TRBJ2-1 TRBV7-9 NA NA CASSPSGTNEQFF TGTGCCAGCAGCCCAAGCGGCACCAATGAGCAGTTCTTC
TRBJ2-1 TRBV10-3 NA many CAISERRVLGYNEQFF TGTGCCATCAGTGAAAGACGGGTACTTGGCTACAATGAGCAGTTCTTC
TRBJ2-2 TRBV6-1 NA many CASSDQLGGATGELFF TGTGCCAGCAGTGACCAGTTGGGGGGGGCCACCGGGGAGCTGTTTTTT
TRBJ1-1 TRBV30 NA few CAWSVYQAGATEAFF TGTGCCTGGAGTGTATACCAAGCGGGCGCCACTGAAGCTTTCTTT
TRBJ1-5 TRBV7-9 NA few CASSRGEQPQHF TGTGCCAGCAGCAGGGGGGAACAGCCCCAGCATTTT
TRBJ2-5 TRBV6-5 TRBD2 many CASSSWTSGKEETQYF TGTGCCAGCAGTTCATGGACTAGCGGGAAGGAAGAGACCCAGTACTTC
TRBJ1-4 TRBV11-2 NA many CASSLGWGSGNEKLFF TGTGCCAGCAGCTTAGGGTGGGGGAGCGGAAACGAAAAACTGTTTTTT
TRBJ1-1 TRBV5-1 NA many CASSLVGVRAEDTEAFF TGCGCCAGCAGCTTAGTTGGGGTCCGCGCCGAGGACACTGAAGCTTTCTTT
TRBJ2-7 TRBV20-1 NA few CSAAQAYEQYF TGCAGTGCTGCTCAAGCCTACGAGCAGTACTTC
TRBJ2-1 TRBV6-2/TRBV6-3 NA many CASTNLLSNEQFF TGTGCCAGCACGAACCTTCTGTCTAATGAGCAGTTCTTC
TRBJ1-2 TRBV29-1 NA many CSLRATGDGYTF TGCAGCCTGAGGGCTACAGGAGATGGCTACACCTTC
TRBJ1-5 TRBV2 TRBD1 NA CASTGRGQGAGQPQHF TGTGCCAGCACCGGACGAGGACAGGGGGCCGGACAGCCCCAGCATTTT
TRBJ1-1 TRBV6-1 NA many CASRPGQLNTEAFF TGTGCCAGCAGACCCGGACAGTTGAACACTGAAGCTTTCTTT
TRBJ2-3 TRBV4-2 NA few CASSQVGRRDHISTDTQYF TGTGCCAGCAGCCAAGTGGGGCGTCGGGACCACATAAGCACAGATACGCAGTATTTT
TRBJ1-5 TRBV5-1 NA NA CASSLGPSSQPQHF TGCGCCAGCAGCTTGGGACCCAGCTCTCAGCCCCAGCATTTT